Listed below are T cell receptor beta chains from one sample, sequenced in a study of CD8+ T cells in alopecia areata. Clones were sequenced by immunoSEQ multiplex PCR, and TCRdb holds only the in-frame ones, with some missing. The sample consists of 150,000 to 200,000 clones, approximately 60% of them appearing once. The sequencing here drew on CD4+ T cells sorted from blood, taken at week 24, from a patient treated with tofacitinib. Receptors originate from a human donor with alopecia areata. The CDR3 runs from the conserved cysteine through the conserved F or W. The order of the fields is V gene, J gene, D gene, clone size, CDR3 protein, CDR3 DNA. A D gene is named only where the DNA matches it firmly. Some rows have no size entry. The others give once, few or many, or a class for an expanded clone.

V gene: TRBV30; J gene: TRBJ2-2; D gene: -; clone size: -; CDR3 protein: CAWSVYWDNTGELFF; CDR3 DNA: TGTGCCTGGAGTGTTTATTGGGATAACACCGGGGAGCTGTTTTTT
V gene: TRBV11-2; J gene: TRBJ2-5; D gene: -; clone size: -; CDR3 protein: CASSWGDQETQYF; CDR3 DNA: TGTGCCAGCAGCTGGGGAGACCAAGAGACCCAGTACTTC
V gene: TRBV25-1; J gene: TRBJ1-2; D gene: -; clone size: once; CDR3 protein: CASSELEGGYTF; CDR3 DNA: TGTGCCAGCAGTGAATTGGAGGGTGGCTACACCTTC
V gene: TRBV30; J gene: TRBJ2-5; D gene: -; clone size: -; CDR3 protein: CAWSDGGQTQYF; CDR3 DNA: TGTGCCTGGAGTGACGGGGGGCAGACCCAGTACTTC
V gene: TRBV30; J gene: TRBJ2-7; D gene: TRBD1; clone size: -; CDR3 protein: CAWRRTGPYEQYF; CDR3 DNA: TGTGCCTGGAGGAGGACAGGCCCCTACGAGCAGTACTTC
V gene: TRBV29-1; J gene: TRBJ1-1; D gene: -; clone size: few; CDR3 protein: CSVLFSAEAFF; CDR3 DNA: TGCAGCGTTCTCTTTAGTGCTGAAGCTTTCTTT
V gene: TRBV29-1; J gene: TRBJ2-3; D gene: -; clone size: -; CDR3 protein: CSVDGGRGADTQYF; CDR3 DNA: TGCAGCGTTGATGGTGGCAGGGGTGCAGATACGCAGTATTTT
V gene: TRBV6-1; J gene: TRBJ2-3; D gene: -; clone size: few; CDR3 protein: CAGQGLPGDTQYF; CDR3 DNA: TGTGCCGGCCAGGGGCTCCCTGGGGATACGCAGTATTTT
V gene: TRBV4-2; J gene: TRBJ1-5; D gene: TRBD1; clone size: -; CDR3 protein: CASSQDGTGGNQPQHF; CDR3 DNA: TGTGCCAGCAGCCAAGATGGCACAGGGGGTAATCAGCCCCAGCATTTT
V gene: TRBV29-1; J gene: TRBJ1-2; D gene: -; clone size: few; CDR3 protein: CSAVGGRAYGYTF; CDR3 DNA: TGCAGCGCCGTAGGCGGGAGGGCCTATGGCTACACCTTC
V gene: TRBV6-5; J gene: TRBJ2-7; D gene: -; clone size: -; CDR3 protein: CASSYWGEQYF; CDR3 DNA: TGTGCCAGCAGTTACTGGGGAGAGCAGTACTTC
V gene: TRBV28; J gene: TRBJ1-2; D gene: TRBD1; clone size: -; CDR3 protein: CASRAGTVSYGYTF; CDR3 DNA: TGTGCCAGCAGGGCGGGGACAGTCAGCTATGGCTACACCTTC
V gene: TRBV2; J gene: TRBJ1-5; D gene: -; clone size: -; CDR3 protein: CASSKGTSQPQHF; CDR3 DNA: TGTGCCAGCAGTAAAGGGACTAGTCAACCCCAGCATTTT
V gene: TRBV5-5; J gene: TRBJ2-7; D gene: -; clone size: -; CDR3 protein: CASSLVEGHYEQYF; CDR3 DNA: TGTGCCAGCAGCTTGGTGGAGGGACACTACGAGCAGTACTTC
V gene: TRBV5-4; J gene: TRBJ1-2; D gene: -; clone size: few; CDR3 protein: CASSQIALNYGYTF; CDR3 DNA: TGTGCCAGCAGCCAAATCGCCCTTAACTATGGCTACACCTTC
V gene: TRBV7-3; J gene: TRBJ1-4; D gene: TRBD1; clone size: few; CDR3 protein: CASSSTGTGGSGGEKLFF; CDR3 DNA: TGTGCCAGCAGTTCTACCGGGACAGGGGGCAGTGGTGGTGAAAAACTGTTTTTT
V gene: TRBV30; J gene: TRBJ2-4; D gene: -; clone size: -; CDR3 protein: CAWSPLVTLAKNIQYF; CDR3 DNA: TGTGCCTGGAGTCCTTTGGTGACGCTAGCCAAAAACATTCAGTACTTC
V gene: TRBV4-1; J gene: TRBJ1-1; D gene: TRBD1; clone size: -; CDR3 protein: CASSQEGTARRGTEAFF; CDR3 DNA: TGCGCCAGCAGCCAGGAGGGGACAGCCCGAAGGGGCACTGAAGCTTTCTTT
V gene: TRBV13; J gene: TRBJ2-3; D gene: TRBD1; clone size: few; CDR3 protein: CASSRLGGQSTDTQYF; CDR3 DNA: TGTGCCAGCAGCCGATTAGGGGGACAGAGCACAGATACGCAGTATTTT
V gene: TRBV2; J gene: TRBJ2-5; D gene: TRBD1; clone size: -; CDR3 protein: CASKRGPIEETQYF; CDR3 DNA: TGTGCCAGCAAAAGGGGGCCCATTGAGGAGACCCAGTACTTC
V gene: TRBV2; J gene: TRBJ1-1; D gene: TRBD1; clone size: few; CDR3 protein: CASTQEGTGASGAEAFF; CDR3 DNA: TGTGCCAGCACCCAAGAAGGGACAGGGGCCTCGGGCGCTGAAGCTTTCTTT
V gene: TRBV27; J gene: TRBJ1-2; D gene: TRBD1; clone size: -; CDR3 protein: CASSPGGNYGYTF; CDR3 DNA: TGTGCCAGCAGCCCAGGGGGTAACTATGGCTACACCTTC
V gene: TRBV5-1; J gene: TRBJ1-1; D gene: -; clone size: few; CDR3 protein: CASSLLSGLTEAFF; CDR3 DNA: TGCGCCAGCAGCCTCTTATCGGGTCTGACTGAAGCTTTCTTT
V gene: TRBV15; J gene: TRBJ2-5; D gene: -; clone size: -; CDR3 protein: CATSRPAGTSYQETQYF; CDR3 DNA: TGTGCCACCAGCAGACCAGCAGGGACTTCGTACCAAGAGACCCAGTACTTC
V gene: TRBV4-2; J gene: TRBJ2-1; D gene: -; clone size: -; CDR3 protein: CASSQRDRYNEQFF; CDR3 DNA: TGTGCCAGCAGCCAGCGAGACCGATACAATGAGCAGTTCTTC
V gene: TRBV15; J gene: TRBJ1-4; D gene: -; clone size: -; CDR3 protein: CATSRAERTVDEKLFF; CDR3 DNA: TGTGCCACCAGCAGAGCTGAGAGGACAGTGGATGAAAAACTGTTTTTT
V gene: TRBV10-3; J gene: TRBJ1-5; D gene: -; clone size: few; CDR3 protein: CAISDLDGGREPQHF; CDR3 DNA: TGTGCCATCAGTGACCTCGACGGGGGCAGGGAGCCCCAGCATTTT
V gene: TRBV30; J gene: TRBJ2-3; D gene: -; clone size: few; CDR3 protein: CAWTASTDTQYF; CDR3 DNA: TGTGCCTGGACCGCTAGCACAGATACGCAGTATTTT
V gene: TRBV7-9; J gene: TRBJ1-6; D gene: -; clone size: -; CDR3 protein: CASRFQGGDNSPLHF; CDR3 DNA: TGTGCCAGCAGGTTCCAAGGGGGGGATAATTCACCCCTCCACTTT
V gene: TRBV28; J gene: TRBJ2-5; D gene: -; clone size: -; CDR3 protein: CASITADKETQYF; CDR3 DNA: TGTGCCAGCATAACAGCGGACAAAGAGACCCAGTACTTC
V gene: TRBV6-5; J gene: TRBJ2-5; D gene: -; clone size: -; CDR3 protein: CASSTDWQETQYF; CDR3 DNA: TGTGCCAGCAGTACGGACTGGCAAGAGACCCAGTACTTC
V gene: TRBV30; J gene: TRBJ1-1; D gene: -; clone size: -; CDR3 protein: CAWNYYAMNTEAFF; CDR3 DNA: TGTGCCTGGAATTACTATGCTATGAACACTGAAGCTTTCTTT
V gene: TRBV10-2; J gene: TRBJ2-7; D gene: TRBD1; clone size: -; CDR3 protein: CASREQGYEQYF; CDR3 DNA: TGCGCCAGCAGGGAACAGGGGTACGAGCAGTACTTC
V gene: TRBV6-5; J gene: TRBJ2-6; D gene: -; clone size: -; CDR3 protein: CASSQSFSGANVLTF; CDR3 DNA: TGTGCCAGCAGTCAGAGTTTCTCTGGGGCCAACGTCCTGACTTTC
V gene: TRBV9; J gene: TRBJ1-4; D gene: TRBD1; clone size: -; CDR3 protein: CASSGQGGTNEKLFF; CDR3 DNA: TGTGCCAGCAGCGGACAGGGTGGAACTAATGAAAAACTGTTTTTT
V gene: TRBV5-1; J gene: TRBJ1-1; D gene: -; clone size: -; CDR3 protein: CASSLVLSGGAEAFF; CDR3 DNA: TGCGCCAGCAGCTTGGTGCTCTCAGGTGGCGCTGAAGCTTTCTTT
V gene: TRBV29-1; J gene: TRBJ2-2; D gene: TRBD1; clone size: -; CDR3 protein: CSAALTGVNTGELFF; CDR3 DNA: TGCAGCGCCGCCCTCACAGGGGTGAACACCGGGGAGCTGTTTTTT
V gene: TRBV4-2; J gene: TRBJ1-6; D gene: -; clone size: -; CDR3 protein: CASSQVTENSPLHF; CDR3 DNA: TGTGCCAGCAGCCAAGTGACCGAGAATTCACCCCTCCACTTT
V gene: TRBV4-1; J gene: TRBJ2-2; D gene: TRBD1; clone size: -; CDR3 protein: CASSQEVTGARTGELFF; CDR3 DNA: TGCGCCAGCAGCCAAGAGGTAACAGGGGCTCGGACCGGGGAGCTGTTTTTT
V gene: TRBV15; J gene: TRBJ2-3; D gene: -; clone size: -; CDR3 protein: CATSRDPGMDTQYF; CDR3 DNA: TGTGCCACCAGCAGAGATCCTGGCATGGATACGCAGTATTTT
V gene: TRBV29-1; J gene: TRBJ2-5; D gene: -; clone size: once; CDR3 protein: CSVEGWEKGTETQYF; CDR3 DNA: TGCAGCGTTGAGGGGTGGGAGAAGGGGACAGAGACCCAGTACTTC
V gene: TRBV11-2; J gene: TRBJ1-6; D gene: -; clone size: -; CDR3 protein: CASSLAGRNSPLHF; CDR3 DNA: TGTGCCAGCAGCTTAGCCGGACGGAATTCACCCCTCCACTTT
V gene: TRBV11-2; J gene: TRBJ2-5; D gene: -; clone size: few; CDR3 protein: CASSLESGARATQYF; CDR3 DNA: TGTGCCAGCAGCTTAGAATCAGGAGCTCGGGCGACCCAGTACTTC
V gene: TRBV7-7; J gene: TRBJ2-5; D gene: TRBD2; clone size: few; CDR3 protein: CASSPLAGRETQYF; CDR3 DNA: TGTGCTAGCAGCCCACTAGCGGGAAGGGAGACCCAGTACTTC
V gene: TRBV30; J gene: TRBJ1-2; D gene: -; clone size: few; CDR3 protein: CAWSRLDGYTF; CDR3 DNA: TGTGCCTGGAGTAGGCTGGATGGCTACACCTTC
V gene: TRBV29-1; J gene: TRBJ2-7; D gene: TRBD2; clone size: -; CDR3 protein: CSVTREGTYEQYF; CDR3 DNA: TGCAGCGTCACAAGGGAGGGTACCTACGAGCAGTACTTC
V gene: TRBV5-6; J gene: TRBJ2-7; D gene: -; clone size: -; CDR3 protein: CATTRRAAMISYEQYF; CDR3 DNA: TGTGCCACCACCCGACGGGCGGCTATGATCTCCTACGAGCAGTACTTC
V gene: TRBV25-1; J gene: TRBJ2-7; D gene: TRBD1; clone size: few; CDR3 protein: CASSDRDPYEQYF; CDR3 DNA: TGTGCCAGCTCCGACAGGGACCCCTACGAGCAGTACTTC
V gene: TRBV25-1; J gene: TRBJ1-2; D gene: TRBD1; clone size: -; CDR3 protein: CASSRDRGSYTF; CDR3 DNA: TGTGCCAGCAGTCGCGACAGGGGAAGCTACACCTTC
V gene: TRBV5-1; J gene: TRBJ2-1; D gene: -; clone size: -; CDR3 protein: CASSLELVSSYNEQFF; CDR3 DNA: TGCGCCAGCAGCTTGGAACTCGTCTCCTCCTACAATGAGCAGTTCTTC
V gene: TRBV10-3; J gene: TRBJ1-1; D gene: -; clone size: -; CDR3 protein: CAISEGGNTEAFF; CDR3 DNA: TGTGCCATCAGTGAAGGGGGGAACACTGAAGCTTTCTTT
V gene: TRBV4-1; J gene: TRBJ1-1; D gene: -; clone size: -; CDR3 protein: CASSPQADSVAFF; CDR3 DNA: TGCGCCAGCAGCCCCCAAGCGGACAGCGTGGCTTTCTTT
V gene: TRBV6-5; J gene: TRBJ1-6; D gene: -; clone size: few; CDR3 protein: CASNRDANSPLHF; CDR3 DNA: TGTGCCAGCAACAGGGACGCGAATTCACCCCTCCACTTT
V gene: TRBV6-1; J gene: TRBJ1-6; D gene: -; clone size: -; CDR3 protein: CATADGRPLHF; CDR3 DNA: TGTGCCACCGCAGACGGCCGCCCCCTCCACTTT
V gene: TRBV30; J gene: TRBJ1-5; D gene: -; clone size: -; CDR3 protein: CAWGDKGGPQHF; CDR3 DNA: TGTGCCTGGGGGGACAAGGGAGGGCCCCAGCATTTT
V gene: TRBV29-1; J gene: TRBJ1-1; D gene: -; clone size: few; CDR3 protein: CSASFRNTEAFF; CDR3 DNA: TGCAGTGCAAGCTTTAGGAACACTGAAGCTTTCTTT
V gene: TRBV6-5; J gene: TRBJ1-1; D gene: -; clone size: few; CDR3 protein: CASRSQGNIDTEAFF; CDR3 DNA: TGTGCCAGCAGATCCCAGGGGAATATTGACACTGAAGCTTTCTTT
V gene: TRBV13; J gene: TRBJ2-7; D gene: -; clone size: -; CDR3 protein: CASSLGRVEQYF; CDR3 DNA: TGTGCCAGCAGCTTAGGCCGGGTCGAGCAGTACTTC
V gene: TRBV9; J gene: TRBJ1-2; D gene: -; clone size: -; CDR3 protein: CASSVDGRSYGYTF; CDR3 DNA: TGTGCCAGCAGCGTAGACGGCAGAAGCTATGGCTACACCTTC